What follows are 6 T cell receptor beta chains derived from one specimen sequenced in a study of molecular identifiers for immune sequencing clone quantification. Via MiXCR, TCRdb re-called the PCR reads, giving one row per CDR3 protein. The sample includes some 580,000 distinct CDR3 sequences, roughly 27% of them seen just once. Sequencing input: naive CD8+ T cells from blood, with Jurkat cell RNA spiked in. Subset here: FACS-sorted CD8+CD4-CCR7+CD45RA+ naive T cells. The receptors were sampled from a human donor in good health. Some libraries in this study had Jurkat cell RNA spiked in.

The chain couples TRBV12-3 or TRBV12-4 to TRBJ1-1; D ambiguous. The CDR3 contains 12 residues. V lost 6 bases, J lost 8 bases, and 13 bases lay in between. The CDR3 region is CASRLLEREAFF. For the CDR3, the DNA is TGTGCCAGCAGACTGTTGGAGAGAGAAGCTTTCTTT.

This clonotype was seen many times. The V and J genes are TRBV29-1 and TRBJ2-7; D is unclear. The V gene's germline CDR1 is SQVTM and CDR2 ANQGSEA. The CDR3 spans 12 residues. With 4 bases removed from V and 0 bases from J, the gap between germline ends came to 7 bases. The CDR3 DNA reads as TGCAGCGTTGGGGTATACTCCTACGAGCAGTACTTC. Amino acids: CSVGVYSYEQYF.

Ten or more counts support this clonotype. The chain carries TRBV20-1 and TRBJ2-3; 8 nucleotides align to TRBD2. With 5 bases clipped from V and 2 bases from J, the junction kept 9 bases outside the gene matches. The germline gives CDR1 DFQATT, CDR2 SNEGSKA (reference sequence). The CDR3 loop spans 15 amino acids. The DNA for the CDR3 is TGCAGTGCTCTCTTGGTAGCGGGGCACACAGATACGCAGTATTTT. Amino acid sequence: CSALLVAGHTDTQYF.

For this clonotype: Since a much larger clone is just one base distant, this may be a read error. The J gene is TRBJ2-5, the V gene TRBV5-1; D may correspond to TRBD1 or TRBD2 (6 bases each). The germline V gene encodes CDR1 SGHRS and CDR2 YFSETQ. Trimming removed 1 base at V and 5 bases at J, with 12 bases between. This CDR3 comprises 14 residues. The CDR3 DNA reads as TGCGCCAGCAGCTTGAACGGGGGCGGGGAGACCCAGTACTTC. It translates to CASSLNGGGETQYF.

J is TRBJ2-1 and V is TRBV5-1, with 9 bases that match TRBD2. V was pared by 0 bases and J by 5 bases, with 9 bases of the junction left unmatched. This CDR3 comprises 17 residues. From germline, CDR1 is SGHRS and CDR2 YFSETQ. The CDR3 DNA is TGCGCCAGCAGCTTGGCGTTCCCGGGACTAGCCAACAATGAGCAGTTCTTC. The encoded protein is CASSLAFPGLANNEQFF. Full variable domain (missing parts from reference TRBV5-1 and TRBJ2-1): KAGVTQTPRYLIKTRGQQVTLSCSPISGHRSVSWYQQTPGQGLQFLFEYFSETQRNKGNFPGRFSGRQFSNSRSEMNVSTLELGDSALYLCASSLAFPGLANNEQFFGPGTRLTVL.

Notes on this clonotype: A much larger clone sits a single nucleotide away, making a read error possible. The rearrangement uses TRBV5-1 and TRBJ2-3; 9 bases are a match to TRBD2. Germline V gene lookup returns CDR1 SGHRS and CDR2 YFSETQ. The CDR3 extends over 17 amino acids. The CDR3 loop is CARSSTFSGSGRDTQYF. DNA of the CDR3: TGCGCCAGGAGCTCAACTTTTAGCGGGAGTGGAAGAGATACGCAGTATTTT. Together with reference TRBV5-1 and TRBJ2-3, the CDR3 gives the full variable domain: KAGVTQTPRYLIKTRGQQVTLSCSPISGHRSVSWYQQTPGQGLQFLFEYFSETQRNKGNFPGRFSGRQFSNSRSEMNVSTLELGDSALYLCARSSTFSGSGRDTQYFGPGTRLTVL.